A selection of T cell receptor beta chains follows, all from one sample in a study of cytomegalovirus exposure and HLA in healthy donors. Method: immunoSEQ multiplex PCR; TCRdb's copy keeps in-frame clones and lacks some. The sample shows about 200,000 clones, around four fifths of them seen only once. The sequenced sample consisted of PBMCs. The receptor source for this set is a woman in her 50s in good health and CMV-seropositive. The CDR3 runs from the conserved cysteine through the conserved F or W. The order of the fields is CDR3 protein, J gene, V gene, CDR3 length.

CSFRNTEAFF | TRBJ1-1 | TRBV20-1 | 10
CASSLWALSWGDEQFF | TRBJ2-1 | TRBV11-2 | 16
CASSSGGPEDEQFF | TRBJ2-1 | TRBV18 | 14
CASSFGTEPSGYTF | TRBJ1-2 | TRBV27 | 14
CASSLKRGPSYEQYF | TRBJ2-7 | TRBV27 | 15
CASSGQGVIQETQYF | TRBJ2-5 | TRBV28 | 15
CATSKGQGSYNEQFF | TRBJ2-1 | TRBV15 | 15
CAISDRTGVETQYF | TRBJ2-5 | TRBV10-3 | 14
CASSLPATGTFRNTIYF | TRBJ1-3 | TRBV11-2 | 17
CASSLAGSNEQFF | TRBJ2-1 | TRBV7-9 | 13
CASSLDPSGDTQYF | TRBJ2-3 | TRBV13 | 14
CASSSPRSGANVLTF | TRBJ2-6 | TRBV5-4 | 15
CASSYSALSGANGLTF | TRBJ2-6 | TRBV6-5 | 16
CASSGGAAYNEQFF | TRBJ2-1 | TRBV6-5 | 14
CASSPSAGFDNEQFF | TRBJ2-1 | TRBV18 | 15
CASSIERGTDTQYF | TRBJ2-3 | TRBV19 | 14
CASSISGTRSSYNSPLHF | TRBJ1-6 | TRBV19 | 18
CASSPGGTSDETQYF | TRBJ2-5 | TRBV18 | 15
CASSLAGLRGNEQFF | TRBJ2-1 | TRBV7-8 | 15
CASSNGGPYNEQFF | TRBJ2-1 | TRBV19 | 14
CASSKAPGREESQETQYF | TRBJ2-5 | TRBV21-1 | 18
CASRGPAGDNSPLHF | TRBJ1-6 | TRBV19 | 15
CASSSRFRIYEQYF | TRBJ2-7 | TRBV28 | 14
CASSWSSGANVLTF | TRBJ2-6 | TRBV5-8 | 14
CASSAGGGDEKLFF | TRBJ1-4 | TRBV9 | 14
CASKPGVTLKTQYF | TRBJ2-5 | TRBV27 | 14
CASSQDPREGLPGGYGYTF | TRBJ1-2 | TRBV14 | 19
CASSEGITPGRSTEAFF | TRBJ1-1 | TRBV5-5 | 17
CASSLVLGAGSPLHF | TRBJ1-6 | TRBV11-2 | 15
CASSEGTSELNEQFF | TRBJ2-1 | TRBV6-4 | 15
CASSSPQGSFEKLFF | TRBJ1-4 | TRBV28 | 15
CASSQEGLANEQFF | TRBJ2-1 | TRBV4-2 | 14
CASSLAPGLAGGPEDTQYF | TRBJ2-3 | TRBV7-9 | 19
CASSLTPSSAGTDTQYF | TRBJ2-3 | TRBV11-3 | 17
CSSSPPGQGFYEQYF | TRBJ2-7 | TRBV7-9 | 15
CASSVFRREAEAFF | TRBJ1-1 | TRBV5-4 | 14
CASSVGQGGYEQYF | TRBJ2-7 | TRBV13 | 14
CASSFPAGQGSSDNNQPQHF | TRBJ1-5 | TRBV28 | 20
CASSLAFTGAGNQPQHF | TRBJ1-5 | TRBV7-2 | 17
CASSEGLAGNTIYF | TRBJ1-3 | TRBV2 | 14
CASSIEGRHKQYF | TRBJ2-3 | TRBV19 | 13
CASSLQGAAGELFF | TRBJ2-2 | TRBV11-2 | 14
CATSSWLAAYEQYF | TRBJ2-7 | TRBV15 | 14
CASSIDGFSRLTPYNEQFF | TRBJ2-1 | TRBV19 | 19
CASSLNGGGLTDTQYF | TRBJ2-3 | TRBV7-2 | 16